One sample yielded the 27 T cell receptor beta chains listed below, sequenced in a study of blood T cell repertoires in COVID-19. Data came from immunoSEQ multiplex PCR; TCRdb stores just in-frame clones and leaves some out. The repertoire holds some 260,000 clones, with 87% as singletons. The sample was PBMCs or T cells enriched from blood (not recorded which). These receptors all come from a woman younger than 45 with acute COVID-19.

The chain carries TRBV7-2 and TRBJ1-2; D is ambiguous. Looked up from germline, CDR1 is SGHTA and CDR2 is FQGNSA. The CDR3 is 13 amino acids. V was clipped by 1 base and J by 7 bases, with 10 bases between them. The CDR3, as DNA: TGTGCCAGCAGCTTAGTTCAGAAACGTGGCTACACCTTC. Translation: CASSLVQKRGYTF.

V gene TRBV21-1 combines with J gene TRBJ2-3; TRBD2 is taken as the D call from the table, unchecked against the DNA. TRBV21-1 is flagged as a pseudogene. This CDR3 contains 17 residues. As DNA, the CDR3 is TGTGCCAGCAGCAAAAGCCCCACTAGCGGGGAAACAGATACGCAGTATTTT. Translated, it gives CASSKSPTSGETDTQYF.

This sequence joins TRBV6-5 and TRBJ1-5; a weak D match, TRBD1 (5 bases). The CDR3 spans 15 residues. With 6 bases removed from V and 3 bases from J, the gap between germline ends came to 15 bases. CDR1 and CDR2 (germline): MNHEY, SVGAGI. For the CDR3, the DNA is TGTGCCAGCAGCCCCTCAGGGTACTACAATCAGCCCCAGCATTTT. Amino acids: CASSPSGYYNQPQHF.

There are a few counts of this clone. The chain uses TRBV6-5 and TRBJ2-7, with D possibly matching TRBD1 (6 bases). Per germline, CDR1 MNHEY and CDR2 SVGAGI. With 7 bases removed from V and 5 bases from J, the gap between germline ends came to 12 bases. CDR3 length equals 12 residues. In DNA form, the CDR3 reads TGTGCCAGCAACAGGGTCGGTCACGAGCAGTACTTC. Amino acid sequence: CASNRVGHEQYF.

As to this clone: This specimen includes other DNA sequences encoding the same CDR3. The CDR3 nucleotides are TGTGCCAGCAGCTTAGCAGGGGAGGGTTCACCCCTCCACTTT. Translating gives CASSLAGEGSPLHF. The chain couples TRBV7-9 to TRBJ1-6, with TRBD1 as a possible D gene (5 bases). The CDR3 is 14 residues long. Trimming removed 0 bases from V and 9 bases from J, with 9 bases in between. The germline V gene has CDR1 SEHNR and CDR2 FQNEAQ (reference sequence).

The genes are TRBV5-4 and TRBJ2-2; TRBD2 might be the D (5 bases). The V gene lost 1 base and the J gene lost 3 bases, with 10 bases spanning the gap. Looked up from germline, CDR1 is SGHNT and CDR2 is YYREEE (reference sequence). This CDR3 contains 15 residues. CDR3 nucleotides: TGTGCCAGCAGCTTGCCGGGAATTGACACCGGGGAGCTGTTTTTT. Its translation: CASSLPGIDTGELFF.

The V call is TRBV29-1, the J call TRBJ2-7, with D possibly being TRBD2 (5 bases). Trimming took 7 bases from V and 3 from J, leaving 19 bases between them. Germline V gives CDR1 SQVTM, CDR2 ANQGSEA. This CDR3 comprises 14 residues. This CDR3 reads CSAGTTSSFYEQYF. Here the CDR3 DNA reads TGCAGCGCGGGAACCACTAGTTCTTTCTACGAGCAGTACTTC.

The V and J genes are TRBV7-8 and TRBJ1-5; tentative D call: TRBD1 (6 bases). Deletions cut 1 base from V and 3 bases from J, with 19 bases between. The CDR3 is 18 residues long. CDR1 is SGHVS and CDR2 is FQNEAQ in the germline V gene. The chain's CDR3 is CASSLDQHGTGYNQPQHF. The CDR3 region has the DNA TGTGCCAGCAGCTTAGATCAACATGGAACAGGGTACAATCAGCCCCAGCATTTT.

The V and J genes are TRBV27 and TRBJ1-2; no clear D gene. The length of the CDR3 is 13 residues. The germline gives CDR1 MNHEY, CDR2 SMNVEV (reference sequence). The V gene lost 2 bases and the J gene lost 7 bases, with 11 bases spanning the gap. This CDR3 reads CASSLPGGSGYTF. The CDR3 nucleotides are TGTGCCAGCAGTTTACCGGGTGGTAGTGGCTACACCTTC.

J is TRBJ2-2 and V is TRBV27; 12 bases map to TRBD2. CDR3 length: 16 residues. The V gene end was trimmed by 5 bases and the J gene end by 6 bases; junction bases not matched to a gene: 7. Germline V gene sequence: CDR1 MNHEY, CDR2 SMNVEV (reference sequence). CDR3 sequence reads: CASSILRLAGAGELFF. For the CDR3, the DNA is TGTGCCAGCAGTATCCTACGACTAGCGGGAGCCGGGGAGCTGTTTTTT.

The chain recombines TRBV29-1 with TRBJ1-1, with D possibly matching TRBD1 (5 bases). Germline V gives CDR1 SQVTM, CDR2 ANQGSEA. The CDR3 consists of 12 residues. Trimming cost V 4 bases and J 12 bases, with 18 bases left between them. The CDR3 sequence is CSVGLGQGKTFF. The CDR3 DNA reads as TGCAGCGTTGGTTTGGGGCAGGGTAAGACTTTCTTT.

The gene calls are TRBV7-9 and TRBJ2-4; 7 positions match TRBD1. Per the germline V gene, CDR1 is SEHNR and CDR2 is FQNEAQ (reference sequence). V shed 4 bases and J 8 bases; nucleotides not matched to a gene: 8. The CDR3 contains 14 residues. In DNA, the CDR3 is TGTGCCAGCAGCTCCCCTTACCAGGGGGACATTCAGTACTTC. Translating it yields CASSSPYQGDIQYF.

This clone was seen a few times. V gene TRBV14 combines with J gene TRBJ2-5; TRBD2 matches 10 bases. Unmatched junction bases numbered 8, after V lost 1 base and J lost 0 bases. The length of the CDR3 is 18 residues. Germline CDR1 reads SGHDN; CDR2 reads FVKESK. The DNA of the CDR3 is TGTGCCAGCAGCCAAGGGCGTTCTAGCGGGGGCTACCAAGAGACCCAGTACTTC. It encodes CASSQGRSSGGYQETQYF.

The chain combines TRBV5-1 with TRBJ2-7; D is possibly TRBD2 (5 bases). V was pared by 3 bases and J by 3 bases, with 13 bases between. The CDR3 is made up of 14 amino acids. Germline V lookup: CDR1 SGHRS, CDR2 YFSETQ. The CDR3 DNA reads as TGCGCCAGCAGCTATATTGGACTGGACTACGAGCAGTACTTC. This gives the protein CASSYIGLDYEQYF.

The chain employs TRBV5-1 and TRBJ2-1; maybe TRBD1 (6 bases). Trimming removed 10 bases from V and 0 bases from J, with 20 bases in between. The germline V gene encodes CDR1 SGHRS and CDR2 YFSETQ. The CDR3 spans 16 residues. This CDR3 reads CASASGALSSYNEQFF. For the CDR3, the DNA is TGCGCCTCAGCCTCAGGGGCTCTAAGCTCCTACAATGAGCAGTTCTTC.

V is TRBV28 and J is TRBJ2-7, with TRBD1 matching over 7 bases. V shed 7 bases and J 5 bases; nucleotides not matched to a gene: 8. The CDR3 is 13 amino acids. Germline loops: CDR1 MDHEN, CDR2 SYDVKM. In nucleotides, the CDR3 is TGTGCCAGCACCCTACAGGGGAACCACGAGCAGTACTTC. It codes for CASTLQGNHEQYF.

J is TRBJ2-3 and V is TRBV7-2, with D unresolved. Germline V lookup: CDR1 SGHTA, CDR2 FQGNSA. The V end was cut by 1 base, the J end by 2 bases, with 10 bases between. The CDR3 has 15 amino acids. CDR3 nucleotide sequence: TGTGCCAGCAGCTTAGGCAACGGTCACACAGATACGCAGTATTTT. Translation gives CASSLGNGHTDTQYF.

The V and J genes are TRBV10-1 and TRBJ2-3; TRBD1 agrees at 8 bases. V lost 1 base, J lost 1 base, and 10 bases stayed unmatched. Germline V gene lookup returns CDR1 WNHNN and CDR2 SYGVQD (reference sequence). The CDR3 has 18 amino acids. The CDR3 loop is CASSEFQGARYRTDTQYF. CDR3 DNA sequence: TGCGCCAGCAGTGAGTTCCAGGGGGCTCGTTACCGCACAGATACGCAGTATTTT.

This clone was detected once. The rearrangement joins TRBV4-1 to TRBJ1-2, with D uncertain. The V end lost 4 bases, the J end lost 4 bases, and 13 bases lay between the germline ends. The CDR3 covers 14 residues. Germline V CDR1 and CDR2: MGHRA, YSYEKL. CDR3 coding DNA: TGCGCCAGCAGCCCCGGGGAGGATGGCTATGGCTACACCTTC. It codes for CASSPGEDGYGYTF.

This clone was seen only once. The CDR3 nucleotides read TGCGCCAGCAGTGAGTCCCCCCCAGCCCAGGGCCCGCAGTATTTT. As protein: CASSESPPAQGPQYF. The V and J genes are TRBV10-1 and TRBJ2-3, with a tentative D call TRBD1 (5 bases). Germline loops: CDR1 WNHNN, CDR2 SYGVQD (reference sequence). Between the trimmed V and J ends, which lost 0 bases and 10 bases, there was a span of 17 bases. This CDR3 has 15 amino acids.

V and J are TRBV28 and TRBJ2-5; maybe TRBD1 (5 bases). The germline gives CDR1 MDHEN, CDR2 SYDVKM. This CDR3 spans 14 amino acids. Trimming removed 3 bases from V and 5 bases from J, with 13 bases in between. The CDR3 DNA is TGTGCCAGCAGTTTCGGCCAGGGTGGGGAGACCCAGTACTTC. Its protein is CASSFGQGGETQYF.

The chain uses TRBV7-9 and TRBJ2-1, with 8 nucleotides matching TRBD2. CDR1 and CDR2 from the germline V gene are SEHNR and FQNEAQ (reference sequence). V trimming: 4 bases; J trimming: 4 bases; junction bases outside the gene matches: 6. CDR3 size: 15 residues. DNA for the CDR3: TGTGCCAGCAGCTCCACTAGCGGAAGGTACAATGAGCAGTTCTTC. Its protein is CASSSTSGRYNEQFF.

This clone came up a few times. V is TRBV16 and J is TRBJ1-1, with D maybe TRBD1 (5 bases). This CDR3 is built from 16 residues. The V end lost 2 bases, the J end lost 3 bases, and 16 bases lay between the germline ends. Germline assignment: CDR1 KGHSY and CDR2 FQNENV. CDR3 sequence: CASSQVQGSGHTEAFF. CDR3 sequence (DNA): TGTGCCAGCAGCCAAGTTCAGGGTTCCGGGCACACTGAAGCTTTCTTT.

The rearrangement links TRBV13 to TRBJ2-5; D is unresolved. Germline CDR1 PRHDT, CDR2 FYEKMQ (reference sequence). The CDR3 is 12 amino acids. V dropped 2 bases and J dropped 5 bases, with 6 bases sitting between them. CDR3 sequence reads: CASSLWRETQYF. The CDR3 DNA is TGTGCCAGCAGCTTATGGCGGGAGACCCAGTACTTC.

The chain links TRBV27 to TRBJ1-2, with D tentatively TRBD1 (5 bases). Trimming left V 2 bases short and J 0 bases short, with 16 bases between. Germline loops: CDR1 MNHEY, CDR2 SMNVEV (reference sequence). CDR3 length: 17 amino acids. The CDR3: CASSLLDSVGANYGYTF. CDR3 nucleotides: TGTGCCAGCAGTTTACTCGACAGCGTCGGAGCTAACTATGGCTACACCTTC.

This rearrangement joins TRBV5-1 to TRBJ1-4, with 7 bases fitting TRBD1. There are 15 residues in the CDR3. Germline lookup yields CDR1 SGHRS and CDR2 YFSETQ. After removal of 3 bases from V and 5 bases from J, the junction contained 7 bases not matched to a gene. The CDR3 DNA is TGCGCCAGCAGCTCGCGGGACAGCCCAAATGAAAAACTGTTTTTT. Amino acid sequence: CASSSRDSPNEKLFF.

V and J are TRBV19 and TRBJ1-1; weak D call: TRBD1 (5 bases). Germline-derived CDR1 and CDR2 are LNHDA and SQIVND (reference sequence). The V gene lost 1 base and the J gene lost 1 base, with 13 bases spanning the gap. The CDR3 is made up of 16 amino acids. CDR3: CASSIGEGRANTEAFF. DNA for the CDR3: TGTGCCAGTAGTATAGGGGAGGGACGAGCGAACACTGAAGCTTTCTTT.